Given below is one TCR beta chain in context. The CDR3 consists of 18 residues. Trimming pared 0 bases from V and 0 bases from J, leaving 16 bases between. CDR1 is SGHRS, CDR2 YFSETQ, per germline. As originally analysed: For nucleated cells, counts were estimated from reference gene primer amplification. Generated by immunoSEQ multiplex PCR, the TCRdb table keeps only in-frame clones and is missing some. V and J calls and clone size follow that table, whereas D and trimming were derived from the DNA. There are 180,000 or so clones in the sample; around 80% occur only once, and 2.5% to 3% lies in the top ten. The data were taken from a study of blood T cell repertoires in COVID-19. Overall study: Researchers got acute and convalescent COVID-19 samples from the United States, Italy and Spain. From T cells, B-cell-depleted T cells, or PBMCs came the material, which was cDNA or gDNA.

The TCR was taken from an elderly woman with active or convalescent COVID-19. The chain has TRBV5-1 and TRBJ1-3; tentatively, D is TRBD1 (5 bases). The specimen sequenced was peripheral blood. CDR3 coding DNA: TGCGCCAGCAGCTTGGATTCCCCCAGGGCCAACTCTGGAAACACCATATATTTT. This gives the protein CASSLDSPRANSGNTIYF. Complete variable domain (other parts from reference TRBV5-1 and TRBJ1-3): KAGVTQTPRYLIKTRGQQVTLSCSPISGHRSVSWYQQTPGQGLQFLFEYFSETQRNKGNFPGRFSGRQFSNSRSEMNVSTLELGDSALYLCASSLDSPRANSGNTIYFGEGSWLTVV.